This T cell receptor beta chain was observed in a study of T cells in women clearing cervical HPV infection. Study overall: Women with histologically confirmed HPV16-related CIN3 or worse, 2 with invasive cancer, served as cases. Study findings and constraints: Repertoire richness, not evenness, was significantly elevated in CIN3+ cases versus controls. Richness differences could reflect unmeasured T-cell content per sample.

On this clone: Its specificity is not known. The read stops 3 residues short of the end of the CDR3; the missing end is completed from the germline J gene.

The germline V gene has CDR1 LNHDA and CDR2 SQIVND (reference sequence). This CDR3 comprises 15 residues. Trimming cost V 6 bases and J 4 bases, with 13 bases left between them. Profiling relied on immunoSEQ multiplex PCR, and the TCRdb table lists in-frame clones only, not all of them. This specimen shows about 48,000 clones; the ten leading clones hold around 1.6%. Sequences were obtained from blood buffy coat. The sequence was obtained from a woman aged 18-70 years with a cervical HPV16 infection that either progressed to CIN3+ or cleared (not recorded which). The rearrangement links TRBV19 to TRBJ2-6, with D possibly being TRBD1 (5 bases). The chain's CDR3 is CASSHTGAGANVLTF. CDR3 bases read: TGTGCCAGTAGCCACACAGGAGCCGGGGCCAACGTC. Full variable domain (outside the CDR3, taken from reference TRBV19 and TRBJ2-6): DGGITQSPKYLFRKEGQNVTLSCEQNLNHDAMYWYRQDPGQGLRLIYYSQIVNDFQKGDIAEGYSVSREKKESFPLTVTSAQKNPTAFYLCASSHTGAGANVLTFGAGSRLTVL.